Detailed here is one T cell receptor (beta chain). This sample was included in a study of blood T cell repertoires in COVID-19. The wider study: In each case, the material was cDNA or gDNA derived from T cells, B-cell-depleted T cells, or PBMCs.

Cohorts were determined from participant-reported clinical history. Within 2 weeks of study entry, exposed participants had contacted a PCR-confirmed or clinician-diagnosed COVID-19 case. V gave up 3 bases and J gave up 4 bases, with 22 bases separating them. Germline CDR1 and CDR2: SGHAT and FQNNGV. The CDR3 has 17 amino acids. Original processing notes: For nucleated cells, counts were estimated from reference gene primer amplification. Here immunoSEQ multiplex PCR was the method, and the copy in TCRdb shows in-frame clones only, minus some. The V and J calls and clone size come from that table; D and trimming were worked out from the DNA. The sample records under 250,000 clones, roughly 85% being singletons.

V is TRBV11-2 and J is TRBJ2-7; a possible D gene is TRBD1 (5 bases). The clonotype comes from a woman in her thirties or forties who had been exposed to COVID-19. Specimen: PBMCs or T cells enriched from blood (not recorded which). CDR3 amino acids: CASSFNARVLPAYEQYF. The CDR3 DNA reads TGTGCCAGCAGCTTTAATGCCAGGGTTTTGCCGGCGTACGAGCAGTACTTC.